This T cell receptor beta chain was profiled in a study of CD8 T cells in ankylosing spondylitis. Study conclusions and caveats: Disease-associated clones were reportedly significantly overrepresented in matched ankylosing spondylitis synovial fluid. One TCR beta motif, made up of roughly 8 highly homologous variants, appeared characteristic of ankylosing spondylitis blood. The authors found the disease-linked clones to be CD8+ and relatively rare in peripheral blood.

Germline assignment: CDR1 LGHDT and CDR2 YNNKEL (reference sequence). This CDR3 is built from 12 residues. V was pared by 2 bases and J by 8 bases, with 7 bases between. In this sample, this clonotype turned up a few times. Its specificity is unknown. The TCR beta libraries were generated through quantitative 5'-RACE incorporating molecular barcodes. A single record per CDR3 protein comes from TCRdb applying MiXCR to the 5' RACE reads. The sample consists of about 250,000 distinct CDR3 sequences, roughly 32% of them appearing once. Material: blood, either unsorted or a sorted T cell fraction (not recorded which). The TCR comes from a male donor with ankylosing spondylitis or in good health (not recorded which). V gene TRBV3-1 combines with J gene TRBJ2-1; D gene uncertain. CDR3 in DNA: TGTGCCAGCAGCCAACCTCCCCATGAGCAGTTCTTC. Amino acid sequence: CASSQPPHEQFF.